Listed here are 24 T cell receptor beta chains from one sample, sequenced in a study of cytomegalovirus exposure and HLA in healthy donors (dated by TCRdb to 2016 to 2017). Library creation used the immunoSEQ multiplex PCR assay. For the multiplex PCR, a mixture combining 60 forward primers for TCR Vbeta segments and 13 reverse primers for TCR Jbeta segments was used. Entries here come from immuneACCESS through TCRdb and include only in-frame sequences with V and J called. Some clones fail to appear in such tables; in the studies checked, an unresolved V gene covers under half of the shortfall, and the cause of the remainder is unknown. Here the sample has 270,000 or so clones; 70% to 90% occur a single time. The ten most abundant clones make up 3% to 4% of the sample. Sequencing input: PBMCs. These receptors originate from a man aged 35-49 years in good health and CMV-seropositive.

The V call is TRBV9, the J call TRBJ2-2; D is possibly TRBD2 (7 bases). Trimming stripped 6 bases from V and 7 bases from J, with 13 bases between. This CDR3 has 13 amino acids. Germline V gene sequence: CDR1 SGDLS, CDR2 YYNGEE. Written as DNA, the CDR3 is TGTGCCAGCAACCAAAGGGGGGGCGGGGAGCTGTTTTTT. It encodes CASNQRGGGELFF.

The chain uses TRBV28 and TRBJ2-1; 9 positions agree with TRBD2. This CDR3 contains 15 residues. From germline, CDR1 is MDHEN and CDR2 SYDVKM. J lost 11 bases, V lost 2 bases, and 10 bases had no gene match. This chain's CDR3 is CASSLGGRAVSKQFF. The CDR3 DNA sequence: TGTGCCAGCAGTTTAGGCGGGAGGGCCGTATCGAAGCAGTTCTTC. Full variable domain (remainder filled in from reference TRBV28 and TRBJ2-1): DVKVTQSSRYLVKRTGEKVFLECVQDMDHENMFWYRQDPGLGLRLIYFSYDVKMKEKGDIPEGYSVSREKKERFSLILESASTNQTSMYLCASSLGGRAVSKQFFGPGTRLTVL.

The CDR3 spells CASSVASDRSGYGYTF. CDR3 in DNA: TGTGCCAGCAGCGTAGCTTCAGACAGGTCGGGGTATGGCTACACCTTC. This chain joins TRBV9 and TRBJ1-2, with TRBD1 as a possible D gene (6 bases). The ends were cut back, 0 bases at V and 5 bases at J, with 17 bases in the middle. The CDR3 length is 16 residues. The V gene's germline CDR1 is SGDLS and CDR2 YYNGEE.

This rearrangement joins TRBV6-6 to TRBJ1-1; 8 bases line up with TRBD1. The V gene end was trimmed by 5 bases and the J gene end by 4 bases; junction bases not matched to a gene: 6. Looked up from germline, CDR1 is MNHNY and CDR2 is SVGAGI (reference sequence). There are 14 residues in the CDR3. In nucleotides, the CDR3 is TGTGCCAGCAGTACGGACAGGGCCGGCACTGAAGCTTTCTTT. Translating it yields CASSTDRAGTEAFF.

The genes are TRBV28 and TRBJ2-7, with D possibly TRBD1 on 5 matching bases. Germline CDR1 MDHEN, CDR2 SYDVKM. The CDR3 contains 15 residues. V lost 1 base, J lost 1 base, and 11 bases lay in between. The CDR3, as DNA: TGTGCCAGCAGTTTATTCCCACAGGCATCCTACGAGCAGTACTTC. Its protein is CASSLFPQASYEQYF.

The chain employs TRBV30 and TRBJ1-2; 8 bases agree with TRBD1. V lost 3 bases, J lost 5 bases, and 5 bases stayed unmatched. The germline CDR1 and CDR2 sequences are GTSNPN and SVGIG (reference sequence). The CDR3 contains 13 residues. The CDR3 here is CAWRPDRDYGYTF. The CDR3 DNA reads TGTGCCTGGAGACCGGACAGGGATTATGGCTACACCTTC. The full variable domain, with the rest looked up from reference TRBV30 and TRBJ1-2, is SQTIHQWPATLVQPVGSPLSLECTVEGTSNPNLYWYRQAAGRGLQLLFYSVGIGQISSEVPQNLSASRPQDRQFILSSKKLLLSDSGFYLCAWRPDRDYGYTFGSGTRLTVV.

V gene TRBV11-2 combines with J gene TRBJ1-2; D is undetermined. CDR1 is SGHAT and CDR2 is FQNNGV in the germline V gene. The V gene lost 1 base and the J gene lost 7 bases, with 22 bases spanning the gap. The CDR3 runs 17 residues. As DNA, the CDR3 is TGTGCCAGCAGCTTAGGTCGATCGGCGGGGAGCTTTGTTGGCTACACCTTC. Translation: CASSLGRSAGSFVGYTF.

This chain connects TRBV5-1 to TRBJ2-7; a weak D match, TRBD2 (6 bases). V was clipped by 3 bases and J by 1 base, with 8 bases between them. From germline, CDR1 is SGHRS and CDR2 YFSETQ. The CDR3 has 13 amino acids. Here the CDR3 reads CASSWGVSYEQYF. CDR3 DNA: TGCGCCAGCAGCTGGGGGGTTTCCTACGAGCAGTACTTC.

The CDR3 sequence: CASSLWDSSYEQYF. The CDR3 DNA reads TGTGCCAGCAGCTTGTGGGACAGTTCCTACGAGCAGTACTTC. The chain employs TRBV5-6 and TRBJ2-7; 7 bases agree with TRBD1. The germline V gene encodes CDR1 SGHDT and CDR2 YYEEEE. The J segment lost 1 base and the V segment lost 1 base, leaving 2 bases of the junction unmatched. The CDR3 spans 14 residues. Full variable domain (remainder filled in from reference TRBV5-6 and TRBJ2-7): DAGVTQSPTHLIKTRGQQVTLRCSPKSGHDTVSWYQQALGQGPQFIFQYYEEEERQRGNFPDRFSGHQFPNYSSELNVNALLLGDSALYLCASSLWDSSYEQYFGPGTRLTVT.

The V and J genes are TRBV11-3 and TRBJ2-5, with D possibly TRBD2 on 6 matching bases. CDR1 SGHNT and CDR2 YENEEA come from the germline V gene. This CDR3 region has 15 residues. Between the trimmed V and J ends, which lost 1 base and 4 bases, there was a span of 13 bases. The CDR3 DNA reads as TGTGCCAGCAGCTTAGTGGCGGGGTCTGGAGAGACCCAGTACTTC. Encoded protein: CASSLVAGSGETQYF.

The CDR3 loop reads CASSPGQGAFSEAFF. The DNA of the CDR3 is TGTGCCAGCTCACCAGGTCAGGGGGCATTCTCTGAAGCTTTCTTT. The chain combines TRBV18 with TRBJ1-1, with 8 nucleotides matching TRBD1. Per the germline V gene, CDR1 is KGHSH and CDR2 is LQKENI. This CDR3 spans 15 amino acids. J was trimmed by 6 bases and V by 2 bases; bases with no gene match: 8.

The CDR3 sequence: CASSFPGRGTDTQYF. DNA of the CDR3: TGTGCCAGCAGTTTCCCGGGGAGGGGTACAGATACGCAGTATTTT. The chain employs TRBV28 and TRBJ2-3, with 7 bases identical to TRBD2. The ends lost 3 bases at V and 3 bases at J; junction bases unmatched: 6. CDR3 length: 15 amino acids. Per germline, CDR1 MDHEN and CDR2 SYDVKM.

Worth noting for this clone: Additional DNA sequences in this sample encode the identical CDR3. V usage is TRBV5-1 and J usage is TRBJ2-7; TRBD2 matches at 10 bases. With V trimmed by 2 bases and J by 2 bases, 1 base remained unmatched. Germline V gene sequence: CDR1 SGHRS, CDR2 YFSETQ. The CDR3 sequence is 14 residues long. The CDR3 sequence: CASSLAGGPYEQYF. The CDR3 DNA follows: TGCGCCAGCAGCTTAGCGGGAGGGCCCTACGAGCAGTACTTC.

The chain joins TRBV7-9 to TRBJ2-3; D unclear. CDR3 length: 15 amino acids. V dropped 1 base and J dropped 0 bases, with 8 bases sitting between them. The germline V gene encodes CDR1 SEHNR and CDR2 FQNEAQ (reference sequence). As DNA, the CDR3 is TGTGCCAGCAGCTTAGGCTACGGGAGCACAGATACGCAGTATTTT. It translates to CASSLGYGSTDTQYF.

The chain employs TRBV18 and TRBJ1-1, with D possibly being TRBD1 (5 bases). Germline CDR1 is KGHSH and CDR2 is LQKENI. V gave up 4 bases and J gave up 4 bases, with 13 bases separating them. This CDR3 region has 14 residues. The CDR3 DNA follows: TGTGCCAGCTCACTTCCTGGGACTATCACTGAAGCTTTCTTT. It is translated as CASSLPGTITEAFF.

The gene calls are TRBV7-9 and TRBJ1-1; unclear D gene. Germline CDR1 is SEHNR and CDR2 is FQNEAQ (reference sequence). Trimming left V 1 base short and J 11 bases short, with 11 bases between. The length of the CDR3 is 12 residues. In DNA, the CDR3 is TGTGCCAGCAGCTTAGTGGGGAGGGTGGCTTTCTTT. This codes for CASSLVGRVAFF.

This chain uses TRBV28 with TRBJ2-3; TRBD2 agrees at 12 bases. The J segment lost 6 bases and the V segment lost 6 bases, leaving 4 bases of the junction unmatched. This CDR3 comprises 14 residues. Germline V lookup: CDR1 MDHEN, CDR2 SYDVKM. In DNA, the CDR3 is TGTGCCAGCAGGCTAGCGGGAGGGCCGGATACGCAGTATTTT. Protein: CASRLAGGPDTQYF.

CDR3 bases: TGCAGCGTTTGGGTGGAGAACTCCTACAATGAGCAGTTCTTC. Translating gives CSVWVENSYNEQFF. V is TRBV29-1 and J is TRBJ2-1, with D unclear. Germline V CDR1 and CDR2: SQVTM, ANQGSEA. V lost 5 bases to trimming and J lost 0 bases, with 11 bases between them. This CDR3 is built from 14 residues.

The J gene is TRBJ2-1, the V gene TRBV28; 10 positions match TRBD2. The V gene end was trimmed by 2 bases and the J gene end by 6 bases; junction bases not matched to a gene: 1. From germline, CDR1 is MDHEN and CDR2 SYDVKM. The CDR3 runs to 14 residues. CDR3 sequence reads: CASSLGLAANEQFF. The CDR3 DNA is TGTGCCAGCAGTTTAGGACTAGCGGCCAATGAGCAGTTCTTC.

There are a few counts of this clone. The chain recombines TRBV7-9 with TRBJ1-1; D not certain. The germline V gene encodes CDR1 SEHNR and CDR2 FQNEAQ (reference sequence). V was clipped by 8 bases and J by 0 bases, with 10 bases between them. The CDR3 runs to 13 residues. As DNA, the CDR3 is TGTGCCAGCGGGCAGACCCTGAACACTGAAGCTTTCTTT. Translating gives CASGQTLNTEAFF.

This clone has a handful of counts. The chain carries TRBV4-1 and TRBJ1-2; D perhaps matches TRBD1 (6 bases). With 1 base removed from V and 7 bases from J, the gap between germline ends came to 16 bases. The CDR3 is 15 amino acids. Germline CDR1 and CDR2: MGHRA and YSYEKL. CDR3 region: CASSQVDSAFSGYTF. In DNA form, the CDR3 reads TGCGCCAGCAGCCAAGTGGACAGCGCCTTCTCTGGCTACACCTTC.

The chain uses TRBV27 and TRBJ1-1, with D possibly being TRBD1 (5 bases). Trimming removed 0 bases from V and 6 bases from J, with 8 bases in between. Per the germline V gene, CDR1 is MNHEY and CDR2 is SMNVEV (reference sequence). The CDR3 extends over 13 amino acids. The CDR3 is CASSLSRGAEAFF. For the CDR3, the DNA is TGTGCCAGCAGTTTATCTCGGGGGGCTGAAGCTTTCTTT.

This clone was observed once. The same CDR3 can be traced to other DNA sequences in this sample. The rearrangement links TRBV7-9 to TRBJ1-1; TRBD1 is a possible D gene (6 bases). From germline, CDR1 is SEHNR and CDR2 FQNEAQ (reference sequence). V lost 5 bases to trimming and J lost 11 bases, with 15 bases between them. CDR3 length: 12 residues. CDR3 nucleotides: TGTGCCAGCAGCGCAAACAGGGACGAGGCTTTCTTT. Residues: CASSANRDEAFF.

This clone was counted between two and nine times. The CDR3: CASGPETQYF. CDR3 DNA sequence: TGTGCCAGCGGCCCAGAGACCCAGTACTTC. The rearrangement links TRBV6-6 to TRBJ2-5; D gene uncertain. Germline CDR1 and CDR2: MNHNY and SVGAGI (reference sequence). Trimming removed 8 bases at V and 4 bases at J, with 5 bases between. The CDR3 sequence is 10 residues long.